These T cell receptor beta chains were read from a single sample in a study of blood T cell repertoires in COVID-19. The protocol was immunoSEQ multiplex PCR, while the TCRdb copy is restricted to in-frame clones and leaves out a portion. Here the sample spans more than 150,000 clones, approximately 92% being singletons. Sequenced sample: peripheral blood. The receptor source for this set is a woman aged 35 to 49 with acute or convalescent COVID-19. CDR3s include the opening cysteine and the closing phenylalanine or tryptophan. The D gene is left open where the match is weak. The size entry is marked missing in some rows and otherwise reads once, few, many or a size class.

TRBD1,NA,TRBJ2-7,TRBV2,TGTGCCAGCAGTGATGGGACAGGGGCGGGCGAGCAGTACTTC,CASSDGTGAGEQYF
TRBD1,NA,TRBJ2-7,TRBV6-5,TGTGCCAGCAGGAGAGGGACAGGGGGACACGAGCAGTACTTC,CASRRGTGGHEQYF
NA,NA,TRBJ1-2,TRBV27,TGTGCCAGCAGTTTATCTCAGGGAAATTATGGCTACACCTTC,CASSLSQGNYGYTF
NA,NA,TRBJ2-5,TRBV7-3,TGTGCCAGCAGCTTATTCGGGAGAGAGACCCAGTACTTC,CASSLFGRETQYF
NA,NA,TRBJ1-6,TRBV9,TGTGCCAGCAGCGTATTGGACAGCTCCTATAATTCACCCCTCCACTTT,CASSVLDSSYNSPLHF
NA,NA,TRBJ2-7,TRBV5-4,TGTGCCAGCAGCGTGGGCGGCTACGAGCAGTACTTC,CASSVGGYEQYF
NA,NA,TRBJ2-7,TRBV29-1,TGCAGCGTTGGGGGTGGCAGGGGTTTCTACGAGCAGTACTTC,CSVGGGRGFYEQYF
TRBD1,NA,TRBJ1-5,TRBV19,TGTGCCAGTACCTTCGACAGGGGAGCCGCTCAGCCCCAGCATTTT,CASTFDRGAAQPQHF
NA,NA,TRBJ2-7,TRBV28,TGTGCCAGCAGCAACAGCCACAGGACGGCATCCAAGTACTTC,CASSNSHRTASKYF
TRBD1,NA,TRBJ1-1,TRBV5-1,TGCGCCAGCAGCACAGAGGGACAGGGCGACACTGAAGCTTTCTTT,CASSTEGQGDTEAFF
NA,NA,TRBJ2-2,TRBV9,TGTGCCAGCAGCGTGGGCCCCGGGATTGACACCGGGGAGCTGTTTTTT,CASSVGPGIDTGELFF
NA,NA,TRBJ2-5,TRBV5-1,TGCGCCAGCAGTCGAGCGTCAGAGACCCAGTACTTC,CASSRASETQYF
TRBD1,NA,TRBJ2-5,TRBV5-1,TGCGCCAGCAGCTTGACAGGGGCAACGGAGACCCAGTACTTC,CASSLTGATETQYF
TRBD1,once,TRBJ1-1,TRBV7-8,TGTGCCAGCAGCCTATCCTGGGGACAGCCGAACACTGAAGCTTTCTTT,CASSLSWGQPNTEAFF
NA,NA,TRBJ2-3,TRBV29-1,TGCAGCGCTACGAGGACTGTCACAGATACGCAGTATTTT,CSATRTVTDTQYF
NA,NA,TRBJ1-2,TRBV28,TGTGCCAGCAGCTCGACCGGAGGGGCTAATGGCTACACCTTC,CASSSTGGANGYTF
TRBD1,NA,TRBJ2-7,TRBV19,TGTGCCAGTAGCCCGGGACAGGGGGCCTACGAGCAGTACTTC,CASSPGQGAYEQYF
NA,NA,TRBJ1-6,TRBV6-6,TGTGCCAGCAGTGCCCAAACAGGTTTGGGTTCACCCCTCCACTTT,CASSAQTGLGSPLHF
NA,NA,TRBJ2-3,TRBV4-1,TGCGCCAGCAGCCAAGATCCGTCAGGGGGCACAGATACGCAGTATTTT,CASSQDPSGGTDTQYF
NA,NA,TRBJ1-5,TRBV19,TGTGCCAGTAGTATAGCCCCCCAGATCAATCAGCCCCAGCATTTT,CASSIAPQINQPQHF
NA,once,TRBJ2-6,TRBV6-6,TGTGCCAGCAGTTACTCCACAGCTGGGGCCAACGTCCTGACTTTC,CASSYSTAGANVLTF
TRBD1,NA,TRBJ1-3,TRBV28,TGTGCCAGCAGTCCACCGACAGGGGGCGCGTATAAAGGAAACACCATATATTTT,CASSPPTGGAYKGNTIYF
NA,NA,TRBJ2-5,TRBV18,TGTGCCAGCTCAACAGAAATCCAAGAGACCCAGTACTTC,CASSTEIQETQYF
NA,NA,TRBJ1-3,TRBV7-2,TGTGCCAGCAGTATTTCGGGGTTCTCTGGAAACACCATATATTTT,CASSISGFSGNTIYF
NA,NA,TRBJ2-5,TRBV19,TGTGCCAGTAGCCTACGAGCAGAGACCCAGTACTTC,CASSLRAETQYF
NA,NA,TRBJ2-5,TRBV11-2,TGTGCCAGCAGCTTAGGTGGTTTGGGGCAGGAGACCCAGTACTTC,CASSLGGLGQETQYF
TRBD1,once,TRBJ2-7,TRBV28,TGTGCCAGCAGTCGTATTACCGGGACAGCTCACTACGAGCAGTACTTC,CASSRITGTAHYEQYF
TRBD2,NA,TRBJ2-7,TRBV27,TGTGCCAGCAGTTTAGCCAGCGGGAGCTATGGGGAGCAGTACTTC,CASSLASGSYGEQYF
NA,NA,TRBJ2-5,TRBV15,TGTGCCACCAGCGGTAGGACTCGCACCCAAGAGACCCAGTACTTC,CATSGRTRTQETQYF
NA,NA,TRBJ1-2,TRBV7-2,TGTGCCAGCAGCTTAGCTCGGGGATCTAACTATGGCTACACCTTC,CASSLARGSNYGYTF